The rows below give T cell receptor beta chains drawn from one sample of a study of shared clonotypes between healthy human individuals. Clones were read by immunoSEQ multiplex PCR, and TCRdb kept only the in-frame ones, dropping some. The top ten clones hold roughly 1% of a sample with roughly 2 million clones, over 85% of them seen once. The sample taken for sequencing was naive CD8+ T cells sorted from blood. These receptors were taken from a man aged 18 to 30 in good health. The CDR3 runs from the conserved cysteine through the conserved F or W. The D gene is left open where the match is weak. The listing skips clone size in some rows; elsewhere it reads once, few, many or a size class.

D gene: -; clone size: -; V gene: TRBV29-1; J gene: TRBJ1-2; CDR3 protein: CSVGTESIANYGYTF; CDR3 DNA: TGCAGCGTGGGGACGGAGAGTATAGCTAACTATGGCTACACCTTC
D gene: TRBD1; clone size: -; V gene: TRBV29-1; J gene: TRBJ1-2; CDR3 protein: CSVVGQGDNYGYTF; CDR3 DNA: TGCAGCGTTGTTGGACAGGGAGATAACTATGGCTACACCTTC
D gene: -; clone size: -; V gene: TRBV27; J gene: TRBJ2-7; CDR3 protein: CASSQLASYEQYF; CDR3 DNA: TGTGCCAGCAGTCAACTAGCCTCCTACGAGCAGTACTTC
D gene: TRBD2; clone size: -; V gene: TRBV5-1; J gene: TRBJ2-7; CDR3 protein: CASSFFPSGSAGDEQYF; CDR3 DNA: TGCGCCAGCAGCTTTTTCCCTAGCGGGAGCGCTGGGGACGAGCAGTACTTC
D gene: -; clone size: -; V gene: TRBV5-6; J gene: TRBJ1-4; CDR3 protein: CASSLAWGANEKLFF; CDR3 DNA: TGTGCCAGCAGCTTGGCCTGGGGTGCTAATGAAAAACTGTTTTTT
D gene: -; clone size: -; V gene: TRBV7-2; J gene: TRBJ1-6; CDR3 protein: CASSLLSSSYNSPLHF; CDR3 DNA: TGTGCCAGCAGCTTATTATCCTCCTCCTATAATTCACCCCTCCACTTT
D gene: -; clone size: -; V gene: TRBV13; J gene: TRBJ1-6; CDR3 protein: CASSLGAGSSYNSPLHF; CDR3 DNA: TGTGCCAGCAGCTTAGGGGCCGGAAGCTCCTATAATTCACCCCTCCACTTT
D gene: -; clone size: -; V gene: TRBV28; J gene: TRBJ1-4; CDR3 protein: CASSTHRAYEKLFF; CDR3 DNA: TGTGCCAGCAGTACTCACAGGGCCTATGAAAAACTGTTTTTT
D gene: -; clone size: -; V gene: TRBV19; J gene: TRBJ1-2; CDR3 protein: CASSMQGLYGYTF; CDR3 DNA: TGTGCCAGTAGTATGCAAGGCTTGTATGGCTACACCTTC
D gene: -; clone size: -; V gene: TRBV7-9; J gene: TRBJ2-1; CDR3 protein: CASSSLYNEQFF; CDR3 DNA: TGTGCCAGCAGCTCCCTTTACAATGAGCAGTTCTTC
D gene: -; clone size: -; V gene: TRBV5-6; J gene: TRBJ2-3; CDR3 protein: CASSLAEDFIQTDTQYF; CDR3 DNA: TGTGCCAGCAGCTTGGCCGAGGATTTCATCCAGACAGATACGCAGTATTTT
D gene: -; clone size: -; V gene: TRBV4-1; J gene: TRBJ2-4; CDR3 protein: CASSQVGADIQYF; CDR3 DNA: TGCGCCAGCAGCCAAGTGGGGGCCGACATTCAGTACTTC
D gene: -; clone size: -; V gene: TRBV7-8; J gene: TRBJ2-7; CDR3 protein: CASSLGSGYEQYF; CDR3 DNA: TGTGCCAGCAGCTTAGGGAGCGGCTACGAGCAGTACTTC
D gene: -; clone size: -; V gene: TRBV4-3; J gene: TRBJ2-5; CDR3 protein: CASSQDLGVQGETQYF; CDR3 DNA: TGCGCCAGCAGCCAAGATCTGGGGGTACAGGGCGAGACCCAGTACTTC
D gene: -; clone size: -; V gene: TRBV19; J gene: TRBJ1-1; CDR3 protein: CASSQSAFTEAFF; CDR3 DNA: TGTGCCAGTAGCCAATCAGCTTTTACTGAAGCTTTCTTT
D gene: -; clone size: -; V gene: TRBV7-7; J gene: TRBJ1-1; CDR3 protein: CASSCQFPANTEAFF; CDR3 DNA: TGTGCTAGCAGCTGCCAGTTTCCAGCGAACACTGAAGCTTTCTTT
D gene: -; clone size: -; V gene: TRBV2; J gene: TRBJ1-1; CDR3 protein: CASSPTVMNTEAFF; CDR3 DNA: TGTGCCAGTTCCCCGACAGTCATGAACACTGAAGCTTTCTTT
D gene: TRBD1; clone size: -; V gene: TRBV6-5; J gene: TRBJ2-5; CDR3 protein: CASSIGTGVQETQYF; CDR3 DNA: TGTGCCAGCAGTATCGGGACAGGGGTTCAAGAGACCCAGTACTTC
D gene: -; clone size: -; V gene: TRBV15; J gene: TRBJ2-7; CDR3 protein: CATSLSLGSYEQYF; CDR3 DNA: TGTGCCACCAGCTTAAGTCTGGGAAGCTACGAGCAGTACTTC
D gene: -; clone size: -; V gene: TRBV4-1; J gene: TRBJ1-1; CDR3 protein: CASSYNVGVNTEAFF; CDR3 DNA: TGCGCCAGCAGCTACAACGTGGGGGTGAACACTGAAGCTTTCTTT
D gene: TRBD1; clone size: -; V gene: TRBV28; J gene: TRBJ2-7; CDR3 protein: CASSLGQGASYEQYF; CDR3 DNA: TGTGCCAGCAGTTTGGGACAGGGGGCATCCTACGAGCAGTACTTC
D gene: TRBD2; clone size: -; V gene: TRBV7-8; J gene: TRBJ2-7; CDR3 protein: CASSTTSGGPFSYEQYF; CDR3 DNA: TGTGCCAGCAGCACGACTAGCGGGGGACCATTTTCCTACGAGCAGTACTTC
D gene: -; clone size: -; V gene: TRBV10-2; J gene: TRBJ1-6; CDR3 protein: CASSETGTLPSPLHF; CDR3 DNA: TGCGCCAGCAGTGAGACAGGGACCTTGCCTTCACCCCTCCACTTT
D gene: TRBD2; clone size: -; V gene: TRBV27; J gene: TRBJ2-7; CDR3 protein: CASSPTSGVYEQYF; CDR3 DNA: TGTGCCAGCTCACCGACTAGCGGGGTGTACGAGCAGTACTTC
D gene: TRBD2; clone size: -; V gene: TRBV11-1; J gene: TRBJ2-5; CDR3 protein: CASSLETGGIKETQYF; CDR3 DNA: TGTGCCAGCAGCTTAGAAACGGGGGGAATTAAAGAGACCCAGTACTTC
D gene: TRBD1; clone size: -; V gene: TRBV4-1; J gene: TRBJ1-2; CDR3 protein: CASSQVGRGHGYTF; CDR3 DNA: TGCGCCAGCAGCCAAGTAGGCAGGGGGCATGGCTACACCTTC
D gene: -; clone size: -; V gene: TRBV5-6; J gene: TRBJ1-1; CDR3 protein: CASSPMTGNTEAFF; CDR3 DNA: TGTGCCAGCAGCCCCATGACAGGGAACACTGAAGCTTTCTTT
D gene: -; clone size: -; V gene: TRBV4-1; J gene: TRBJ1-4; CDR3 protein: CASSQRRGGGEKLFF; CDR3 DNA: TGCGCCAGCAGCCAACGGCGGGGAGGCGGTGAAAAACTGTTTTTT
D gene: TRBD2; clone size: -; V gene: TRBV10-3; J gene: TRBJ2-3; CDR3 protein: CAISPLPGLPTDTQYF; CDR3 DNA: TGTGCCATCAGCCCCCTCCCGGGACTACCCACAGATACGCAGTATTTT
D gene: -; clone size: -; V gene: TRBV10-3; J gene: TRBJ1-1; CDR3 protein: CAITEGRGGEAFF; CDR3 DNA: TGTGCCATCACCGAGGGCAGGGGCGGCGAAGCTTTCTTT
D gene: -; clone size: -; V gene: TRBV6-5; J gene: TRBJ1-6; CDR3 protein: CASSYEEGLSPLHF; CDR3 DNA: TGTGCCAGCAGTTACGAGGAGGGGCTTTCACCCCTCCACTTT
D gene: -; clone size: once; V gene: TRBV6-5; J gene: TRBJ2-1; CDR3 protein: CASSYIGNEQFF; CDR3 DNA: TGTGCCAGCAGTTACATCGGTAATGAGCAGTTCTTC
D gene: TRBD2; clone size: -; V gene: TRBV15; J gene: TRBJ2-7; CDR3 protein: CATSGGTSDGYEQYF; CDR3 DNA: TGTGCCACCAGCGGAGGGACTAGCGACGGCTACGAGCAGTACTTC
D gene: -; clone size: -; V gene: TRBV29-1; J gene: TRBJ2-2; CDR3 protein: CSVWENTGELFF; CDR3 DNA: TGCAGCGTATGGGAGAACACCGGGGAGCTGTTTTTT
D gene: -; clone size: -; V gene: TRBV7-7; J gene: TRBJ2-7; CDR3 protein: CASSSQVGYEQYF; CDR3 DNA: TGTGCTAGCAGCTCTCAAGTGGGGTACGAGCAGTACTTC
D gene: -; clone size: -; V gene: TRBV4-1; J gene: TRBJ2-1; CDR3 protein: CASSQAAGLPGREQFF; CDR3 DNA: TGCGCCAGCAGCCAAGCCGCCGGACTCCCAGGACGCGAGCAGTTCTTC
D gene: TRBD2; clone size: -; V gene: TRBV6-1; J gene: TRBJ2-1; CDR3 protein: CASSEYLAGGLDEQFF; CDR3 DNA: TGTGCCAGCAGTGAATACCTAGCGGGAGGGTTAGATGAGCAGTTCTTC
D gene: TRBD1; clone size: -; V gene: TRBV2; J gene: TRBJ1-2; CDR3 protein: CASNGQDHYGYTF; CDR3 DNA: TGTGCCAGCAACGGACAGGACCACTATGGCTACACCTTC
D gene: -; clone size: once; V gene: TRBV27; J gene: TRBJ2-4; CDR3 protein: CASSPNPKNIQYF; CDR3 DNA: TGTGCCAGCAGTCCCAATCCCAAAAACATTCAGTACTTC
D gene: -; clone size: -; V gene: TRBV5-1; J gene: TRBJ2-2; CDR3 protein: CASSLFYTGNTGELFF; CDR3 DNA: TGCGCCAGCAGCTTGTTCTATACAGGGAACACCGGGGAGCTGTTTTTT
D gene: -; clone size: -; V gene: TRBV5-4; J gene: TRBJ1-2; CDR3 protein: CASSLVGDNYGYTF; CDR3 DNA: TGTGCCAGCAGCTTGGTGGGGGACAACTATGGCTACACCTTC
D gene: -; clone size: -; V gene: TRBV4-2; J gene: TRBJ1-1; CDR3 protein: CASSDVMNTEAFF; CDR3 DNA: TGTGCCAGCAGCGATGTGATGAACACTGAAGCTTTCTTT
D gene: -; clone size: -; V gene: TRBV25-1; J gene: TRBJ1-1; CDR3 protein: CASSDAGRRNTEASF; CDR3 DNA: TGTGCCAGCAGTGATGCCGGACGGAGGAACACTGAAGCTTCCTTT
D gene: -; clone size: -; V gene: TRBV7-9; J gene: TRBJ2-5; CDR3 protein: CASSSNGEETQYF; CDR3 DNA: TGTGCCAGCAGCTCGAATGGGGAGGAGACCCAGTACTTC
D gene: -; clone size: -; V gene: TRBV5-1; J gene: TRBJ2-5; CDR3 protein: CASSFYGEGETQYF; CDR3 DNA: TGCGCCAGCAGCTTCTACGGAGAAGGAGAGACCCAGTACTTC
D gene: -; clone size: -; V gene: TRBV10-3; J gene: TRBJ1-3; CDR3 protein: CVKRRGVGGNTIYF; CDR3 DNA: TGTGTCAAAAGACGGGGAGTGGGTGGAAACACCATATATTTT
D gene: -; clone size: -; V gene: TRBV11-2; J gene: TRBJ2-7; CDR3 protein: CASSLDFNPYEQYF; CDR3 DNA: TGTGCCAGCAGCTTGGACTTCAACCCCTACGAGCAGTACTTC
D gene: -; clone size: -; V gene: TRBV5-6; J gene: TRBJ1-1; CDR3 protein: CASSMSGRGNTEAFF; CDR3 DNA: TGTGCCAGCAGCATGAGCGGCAGGGGTAACACTGAAGCTTTCTTT
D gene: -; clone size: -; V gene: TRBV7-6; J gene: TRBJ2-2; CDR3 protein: CASSALEFGELFF; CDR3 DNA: TGTGCCAGCAGCGCGTTAGAATTCGGGGAGCTGTTTTTT
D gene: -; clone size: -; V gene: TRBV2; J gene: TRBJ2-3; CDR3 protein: CASSIPNDGGPYTDTQYF; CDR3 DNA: TGTGCCAGCAGTATCCCGAACGATGGGGGGCCGTACACAGATACGCAGTATTTT
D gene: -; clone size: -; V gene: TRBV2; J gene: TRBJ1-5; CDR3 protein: CASSDSGAREPQHF; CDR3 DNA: TGTGCCAGCAGTGATTCAGGGGCTAGGGAGCCCCAGCATTTT
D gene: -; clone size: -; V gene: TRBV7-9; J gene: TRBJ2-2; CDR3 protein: CASMAETGELFF; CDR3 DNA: TGTGCCAGCATGGCCGAGACCGGGGAGCTGTTTTTT
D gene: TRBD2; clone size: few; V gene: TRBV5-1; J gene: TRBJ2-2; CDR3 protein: CASSLPSGNTGELFF; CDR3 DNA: TGCGCCAGCAGCTTGCCTAGCGGGAACACCGGGGAGCTGTTTTTT
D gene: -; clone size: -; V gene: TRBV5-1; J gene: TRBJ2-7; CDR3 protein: CASSLNQGGYEQYF; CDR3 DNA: TGCGCCAGCAGCTTGAACCAGGGGGGATACGAGCAGTACTTC
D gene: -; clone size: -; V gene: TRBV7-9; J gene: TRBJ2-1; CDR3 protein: CASSHPSGEQFF; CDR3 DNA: TGTGCCAGCAGCCACCCCTCGGGGGAGCAGTTCTTC
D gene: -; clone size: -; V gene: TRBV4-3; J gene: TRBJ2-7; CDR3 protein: CASSQDPNSYEQYF; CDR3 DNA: TGCGCCAGCAGCCAAGACCCCAACTCCTACGAGCAGTACTTC
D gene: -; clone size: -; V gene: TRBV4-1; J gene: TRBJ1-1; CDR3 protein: CASSQDMENTEAFF; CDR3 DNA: TGCGCCAGCAGCCAAGATATGGAGAACACTGAAGCTTTCTTT